These 10 T cell receptor beta chains originate from one sample sequenced in a study of blood T cell repertoires in COVID-19. Method: immunoSEQ multiplex PCR; TCRdb's copy keeps in-frame clones and lacks some. The sample includes 150,000 or so clones, around 89% of them seen just once. Sample: peripheral blood. These receptors were collected from a man aged 60 to 69 with acute or convalescent COVID-19.

CDR3 in amino acids: CASSQDMGSEQFF. The CDR3, as DNA: TGTGCCAGCAGCCAAGACATGGGGAGTGAGCAGTTCTTC. This rearrangement joins TRBV7-2 to TRBJ2-1; TRBD2 might be the D (5 bases). Germline assignment: CDR1 SGHTA and CDR2 FQGNSA. This CDR3 spans 13 amino acids. The germline V and J ends were trimmed by 5 bases and 9 bases, with 14 bases remaining between them.

The chain combines TRBV5-4 with TRBJ2-7, with D maybe TRBD1 (6 bases). Germline V gives CDR1 SGHNT, CDR2 YYREEE (reference sequence). This CDR3 comprises 15 residues. Trimming removed 4 bases at V and 2 bases at J, with 16 bases between. The chain's CDR3 is CASSPRQGITYEQYF. The CDR3 DNA reads as TGTGCCAGCAGCCCCCGCCAGGGGATAACCTACGAGCAGTACTTC.

V gene TRBV5-8 combines with J gene TRBJ1-1; D call uncertain. This CDR3 is built from 13 residues. Looked up from germline, CDR1 is SGHTS and CDR2 is YDEGEE. V was pared by 0 bases and J by 8 bases, with 11 bases between. The CDR3 DNA follows: TGTGCCAGCAGCTTGGGTCGCCTGCAGGAAGCTTTCTTT. Translating gives CASSLGRLQEAFF.

The chain is built from TRBV6-6 and TRBJ2-7; TRBD1 matches 10 bases. There are 14 residues in the CDR3. Unmatched junction bases numbered 7, after V lost 5 bases and J lost 6 bases. The germline V gene encodes CDR1 MNHNY and CDR2 SVGAGI (reference sequence). Written as DNA, the CDR3 is TGTGCCAGCAGTCCGCGGACAGGGGGGAGCGAGCAGTACGTC. This sequence encodes CASSPRTGGSEQYV.

This clone has just one count. J is TRBJ1-1 and V is TRBV18; tentatively, D is TRBD1 (5 bases). Germline V lookup: CDR1 KGHSH, CDR2 LQKENI. V was clipped by 3 bases and J by 9 bases, with 8 bases between them. The CDR3 contains 11 residues. The CDR3 is CASSPGQKAFF. CDR3 DNA sequence: TGTGCCAGCTCACCGGGGCAGAAAGCTTTCTTT.

The chain joins TRBV11-2 to TRBJ1-2; TRBD1 matches at 7 bases. The CDR3 runs 15 residues. Germline CDR1 SGHAT, CDR2 FQNNGV. V gave up 1 base and J gave up 5 bases; unmatched junction bases: 7. CDR3 amino acids: CASSLAGGFQYGYTF. Written as DNA, the CDR3 is TGTGCCAGCAGCTTAGCAGGGGGGTTCCAATATGGCTACACCTTC.

The chain employs TRBV4-1 and TRBJ2-7, with 7 bases that match TRBD1. CDR1 is MGHRA, CDR2 YSYEKL, per germline. V was clipped by 1 base and J by 4 bases; unmatched bases: 7. This CDR3 has 15 amino acids. In DNA, the CDR3 is TGCGCCAGCAGCCAAGCCCGGGACAGCCTTTACGAGCAGTACGTC. Its protein is CASSQARDSLYEQYV.

V and J are TRBV5-1 and TRBJ2-1; 12 bases are a match to TRBD2. CDR1 is SGHRS and CDR2 is YFSETQ in the germline V gene. This CDR3 has 14 amino acids. With 7 bases clipped from V and 6 bases from J, the junction kept 5 bases outside the gene matches. DNA of the CDR3: TGCGCCAGCTCCCTAGCGGGGGGGACCAATGAGCAGTTCTTC. Its protein is CASSLAGGTNEQFF.

The DNA of the CDR3 is TGTGCCAGTAGTATAGATCGGGTGGGCGGGAGAGCCAATAATGAGCAGTTCTTC. Translation: CASSIDRVGGRANNEQFF. The chain employs TRBV19 and TRBJ2-1; the match to TRBD2 covers 7 bases. J lost 7 bases, V lost 0 bases, and 15 bases had no gene match. Germline V gene lookup returns CDR1 LNHDA and CDR2 SQIVND (reference sequence). The CDR3 spans 18 residues.

This clone was observed a few times. The rearrangement joins TRBV18 to TRBJ1-2; perhaps TRBD1 as D (5 bases). The V end lost 3 bases, the J end lost 0 bases, and 5 bases lay between the germline ends. CDR1 and CDR2 (germline): KGHSH, LQKENI. This CDR3 region has 13 residues. In DNA form, the CDR3 reads TGTGCCAGCTCACCGGACACTAACTATGGCTACACCTTC. This codes for CASSPDTNYGYTF.